This TCR beta chain was obtained from a study of T cells in narcolepsy. Study-level findings and limits: Same-patient CSF and blood CD4+ T cell clonotypes included HCRT-specific and TRIB2-specific autoreactive ones. Healthy controls reportedly lacked the autoreactive clonotypes serially found in patients' blood. In some patient and control memory CD4+ samples, autoreactive clones were absent.

J gave up 0 bases and V 4 bases, and 18 bases lay outside the gene matches. Germline assignment: CDR1 MDHEN and CDR2 SYDVKM. The CDR3 has 19 residues. In its sample, this clone was seen a few times. Its antigen is still unknown. TCRdb keeps only in-frame clones here, not all; method: immunoSEQ multiplex PCR. The table records around 24,000 clones, 70% to 90% of them present only once. This clonotype was sampled from a human donor with narcolepsy. J is TRBJ2-7 and V is TRBV28; TRBD2 matches 7 bases. Sequencing was carried out using CD45RA- memory CD4+ T cells from PBMCs. The CDR3 nucleotides are TGTGCCAGCAGTTCCCCGGGCTCGGGGTGGCGGGAGACCTCCTACGAGCAGTACTTC. Its protein product is CASSSPGSGWRETSYEQYF. The full variable domain, rest sourced from reference TRBV28 and TRBJ2-7, is DVKVTQSSRYLVKRTGEKVFLECVQDMDHENMFWYRQDPGLGLRLIYFSYDVKMKEKGDIPEGYSVSREKKERFSLILESASTNQTSMYLCASSSPGSGWRETSYEQYFGPGTRLTVT.